This entry lists 21 T cell receptor beta chains sequenced from one sample in a study of cytomegalovirus exposure and HLA in healthy donors. 13 Jbeta primers and 60 Vbeta primers were used for the PCR. The repertoire was sequenced with immunoSEQ multiplex PCR; TCRdb's copy has only in-frame clones and lacks some. The data contain 100,000 to 150,000 clones, 60% to 85% of them singletons. Sequencing was carried out using PBMCs. These receptors came from a female donor in good health and CMV-seronegative.

V is TRBV7-3 and J is TRBJ2-2, with D perhaps TRBD2 (6 bases). The length of the CDR3 is 16 residues. CDR1 and CDR2 from the germline V gene are SGHTA and FQGTGA. Trimming stripped 5 bases from V and 4 bases from J, with 17 bases between. CDR3 in DNA: TGTGCCAGCAGCCGCGGGGCTAGTGGACTCACCGGGGAGCTGTTTTTT. It encodes CASSRGASGLTGELFF.

The chain recombines TRBV28 with TRBJ2-1; perhaps TRBD2 as D (6 bases). Per the germline V gene, CDR1 is MDHEN and CDR2 is SYDVKM. V lost 1 base and J 5 bases, leaving 15 bases between the germline ends. The CDR3 loop spans 16 amino acids. The CDR3 DNA reads TGTGCCAGCAGTTTATACGGGAGACTTATAAACAATGAGCAGTTCTTC. Its protein product is CASSLYGRLINNEQFF. Complete variable domain (other parts from reference TRBV28 and TRBJ2-1): DVKVTQSSRYLVKRTGEKVFLECVQDMDHENMFWYRQDPGLGLRLIYFSYDVKMKEKGDIPEGYSVSREKKERFSLILESASTNQTSMYLCASSLYGRLINNEQFFGPGTRLTVL.

The chain joins TRBV5-8 to TRBJ2-1; D may be TRBD1 (6 bases). In germline, CDR1 is SGHTS, CDR2 YDEGEE. V was shortened by 5 bases and J by 8 bases, with 17 bases between the two germline ends. This CDR3 is 14 amino acids long. The CDR3 DNA is TGTGCCAGCAGGACCCTACAGGGCGGCTATGAGCAGTTCTTC. Protein: CASRTLQGGYEQFF.

The V call is TRBV6-1, the J call TRBJ2-1; TRBD1 aligns across 7 bases. The CDR3 length is 12 residues. CDR1 is MNHNS, CDR2 SASEGT, per germline. V dropped 1 base and J dropped 14; count of bases not matched to a gene: 5. This chain's CDR3 is CASSEVQGVEFF. The DNA of the CDR3 is TGTGCCAGCAGTGAAGTCCAGGGGGTTGAGTTCTTC.

The rearrangement links TRBV7-8 to TRBJ1-6; TRBD1 matches 10 bases. Per germline, CDR1 SGHVS and CDR2 FQNEAQ. CDR3 length: 18 amino acids. Trimming at V came to 5 bases and at J to 1 base, leaving 8 bases not matched to a gene. This chain's CDR3 is CASSLQTGGRSYNSPLHF. The CDR3 region has the DNA TGTGCCAGCAGCCTTCAGACAGGGGGCCGGTCCTATAATTCACCCCTCCACTTT.

The chain carries TRBV7-8 and TRBJ1-3; D perhaps matches TRBD1 (5 bases). CDR1 and CDR2 (germline): SGHVS, FQNEAQ. The CDR3 extends over 17 amino acids. V was pared by 2 bases and J by 0 bases, with 14 bases between. The CDR3 DNA is TGTGCCAGCAGCTTAAGACTTCGGGGGGACTCTGGAAACACCATATATTTT. Its protein product is CASSLRLRGDSGNTIYF. The variable domain in full, completed from reference TRBV7-8 and TRBJ1-3, reads GAGVSQSPRYKVAKRGQDVALRCDPISGHVSLFWYQQALGQGPEFLTYFQNEAQLDKSGLPSDRFFAERPEGSVSTLKIQRTQQEDSAVYLCASSLRLRGDSGNTIYFGEGSWLTVV.

The chain joins TRBV2 to TRBJ2-1, with 8 bases aligning to TRBD2. The CDR3 spans 16 residues. The germline V gene has CDR1 SNHLY and CDR2 FYNNEI. The junction had 11 bases not matched to a gene; V was cut back by 1 base and J by 9 bases. CDR3 DNA sequence: TGTGCCAGCAGTGAAGAAGTAGCGGGGAGGGGCGGTGAGCAGTTCTTC. This sequence encodes CASSEEVAGRGGEQFF.

The gene calls are TRBV19 and TRBJ1-1; 7 bases are a match to TRBD1. From germline, CDR1 is LNHDA and CDR2 SQIVND (reference sequence). The V segment lost 5 bases and the J segment 4 bases; nucleotides outside the gene matches: 4. The CDR3 sequence is 13 residues long. The CDR3 DNA reads TGTGCCAGTAGTCCGGGACAGCTCACTGAAGCTTTCTTT. Translated: CASSPGQLTEAFF.

The J gene is TRBJ2-7, the V gene TRBV7-6; 12 bases align to TRBD2. J gave up 6 bases and V 3 bases, and 9 bases lay outside the gene matches. Germline assignment: CDR1 SGHVS and CDR2 FNYEAQ. The CDR3 is made up of 16 amino acids. This CDR3 reads CASSFSPKLAGGEQYF. CDR3 sequence (DNA): TGTGCCAGCAGCTTCTCCCCTAAACTAGCGGGAGGCGAGCAGTACTTC. The full variable domain, completed using reference TRBV7-6 and TRBJ2-7, is GAGVSQSPRYKVTKRGQDVALRCDPISGHVSLYWYRQALGQGPEFLTYFNYEAQQDKSGLPNDRFSAERPEGSISTLTIQRTEQRDSAMYRCASSFSPKLAGGEQYFGPGTRLTVT.

This clone was seen a few times. The rearrangement uses TRBV7-9 and TRBJ2-1; a possible D gene is TRBD1 (6 bases). Trimming removed 4 bases at V and 12 bases at J, with 19 bases between. CDR3 length: 14 residues. CDR1 is SEHNR and CDR2 is FQNEAQ in the germline V gene (reference sequence). CDR3 DNA: TGTGCCAGCAGCTACTATTCAGGGGTTCATGCGCAGTTCTTC. Translated, it gives CASSYYSGVHAQFF.

In DNA form, the CDR3 reads TGTGCCAGCAATCCTATGACTAGCACAGATACGCAGTATTTT. It translates to CASNPMTSTDTQYF. This sequence joins TRBV6-1 and TRBJ2-3; D ambiguous. The V end lost 7 bases, the J end lost 0 bases, and 11 bases lay between the germline ends. The germline V gene encodes CDR1 MNHNS and CDR2 SASEGT. CDR3 length: 14 amino acids.

This clone was found a few times. This chain links TRBV6-1 with TRBJ1-1, with D hard to call. Trimming cost V 6 bases and J 3 bases, with 8 bases left between them. The CDR3 has 12 amino acids. CDR1 is MNHNS, CDR2 SASEGT, per germline. CDR3 sequence reads: CASSLRDTEAFF. CDR3 coding DNA: TGTGCCAGCAGCTTGAGAGACACTGAAGCTTTCTTT.

The rearrangement uses TRBV6-1 and TRBJ1-2; 10 nucleotides line up with TRBD1. The CDR3 contains 14 residues. The V gene end was trimmed by 7 bases and the J gene end by 2 bases; junction bases not matched to a gene: 4. The germline V gene encodes CDR1 MNHNS and CDR2 SASEGT. The CDR3 DNA reads TGTGCCAGCATCCGGACAGGGGGGAACTATGGCTACACCTTC. Protein: CASIRTGGNYGYTF.

The rearrangement links TRBV5-1 to TRBJ2-1; D is perhaps TRBD1 (6 bases). Trimming pared 0 bases from V and 2 bases from J, leaving 9 bases between. The CDR3 has 15 amino acids. Germline V gene lookup returns CDR1 SGHRS and CDR2 YFSETQ. The DNA for the CDR3 is TGCGCCAGCAGCTTGGAACAGGGTGCCTACAATGAGCAGTTCTTC. Translation gives CASSLEQGAYNEQFF. The full variable domain, its missing parts supplied by reference TRBV5-1 and TRBJ2-1, is KAGVTQTPRYLIKTRGQQVTLSCSPISGHRSVSWYQQTPGQGLQFLFEYFSETQRNKGNFPGRFSGRQFSNSRSEMNVSTLELGDSALYLCASSLEQGAYNEQFFGPGTRLTVL.

This chain joins TRBV2 and TRBJ2-1, with 14 bases lining up with TRBD2. J gave up 1 base and V 4 bases, and 15 bases lay outside the gene matches. CDR1 is SNHLY and CDR2 is FYNNEI in the germline V gene. The CDR3 contains 21 residues. CDR3 amino acids: CASSGYPGLAGGPHSYNEQFF. The CDR3 bases are TGTGCCAGCAGTGGCTACCCCGGACTAGCGGGGGGCCCTCATTCCTACAATGAGCAGTTCTTC.

In the case of this clone: This same CDR3 is encoded by further DNA sequences in the sample. This chain uses TRBV9 with TRBJ2-7; TRBD1 matches 11 bases. The V segment lost 2 bases and the J segment 2 bases; nucleotides outside the gene matches: 3. This CDR3 has 15 amino acids. Germline V gene sequence: CDR1 SGDLS, CDR2 YYNGEE. The CDR3 loop reads CASSVGTGGPYEQYF. The CDR3 DNA follows: TGTGCCAGCAGCGTCGGGACAGGGGGACCCTACGAGCAGTACTTC.

The V call is TRBV5-1, the J call TRBJ1-1, with TRBD1 as a possible D gene (5 bases). CDR1 SGHRS and CDR2 YFSETQ come from the germline V gene. V was trimmed by 4 bases and J by 1 base, leaving 17 bases between them. The CDR3 spans 16 residues. The CDR3 bases are TGCGCCAGCAGCCCCGCGACAGCGATTGCGAACACTGAAGCTTTCTTT. Translation: CASSPATAIANTEAFF.

The V call is TRBV6-5, the J call TRBJ1-5, with a weak D call TRBD1 (5 bases). CDR3 length: 13 amino acids. The V end was cut by 6 bases, the J end by 0 bases, with 6 bases between. Germline values: CDR1 MNHEY, CDR2 SVGAGI. As DNA, the CDR3 is TGTGCCAGCAGCAGGGTTAGCAATCAGCCCCAGCATTTT. Translated, it gives CASSRVSNQPQHF.

This rearrangement joins TRBV10-2 to TRBJ2-7; D might be TRBD1 (6 bases). Germline V gives CDR1 WSHSY, CDR2 SAAADI. The CDR3 has 13 residues. Trimming removed 6 bases from V and 6 bases from J, with 15 bases in between. The CDR3 here is CASSEIQGIEQYF. The CDR3 DNA reads TGCGCCAGCAGCGAGATACAGGGTATCGAGCAGTACTTC.

The chain couples TRBV4-1 to TRBJ2-3, with 7 nucleotides matching TRBD2. V was clipped by 3 bases and J by 2 bases; unmatched bases: 2. The CDR3 has 14 amino acids. CDR1 is MGHRA, CDR2 YSYEKL, per germline. The CDR3 loop is CASSQSGVTDTQYF. The CDR3 nucleotides read TGCGCCAGCAGCCAGAGCGGGGTCACAGATACGCAGTATTTT.

The genes are TRBV6-6 and TRBJ1-4; D remains unclear. The germline V gene encodes CDR1 MNHNY and CDR2 SVGAGI (reference sequence). Deletions cut 7 bases from V and 8 bases from J, with 14 bases between. The CDR3 totals 13 residues. The CDR3: CASTIAGREKLFF. The DNA of the CDR3 is TGTGCCAGCACCATAGCGGGCCGGGAAAAACTGTTTTTT.